This passage covers 14 T cell receptor beta chains from one sample sequenced in a study of control samples from healthy donors and cancer patients. TCRdb keeps only in-frame clones here, not all; method: immunoSEQ multiplex PCR. The sample carries fewer than 300,000 clones, roughly four fifths recorded once. The sequencing sample was made of PBMCs. Source of these receptors: a woman aged 60-75 years with lung cancer.

The chain carries TRBV29-1 and TRBJ2-6; perhaps TRBD1 as D (6 bases). Germline V CDR1 and CDR2: SQVTM, ANQGSEA. V was trimmed by 7 bases and J by 0 bases, leaving 16 bases between them. This CDR3 has 16 residues. The CDR3 DNA reads as TGCAGCGCACAGGGTGAAAGGACCTCTGGGGCCAACGTCCTGACTTTC. This gives the protein CSAQGERTSGANVLTF.

The chain links TRBV10-3 to TRBJ1-2; TRBD1 matches 9 bases. Germline V CDR1 and CDR2: ENHRY, SYGVKD. This CDR3 is 13 amino acids long. Germline trimming cut 10 bases from V and 5 bases from J; bases unmatched to any gene: 8. CDR3 protein: CATGTGNGYGYTF. The CDR3 region has the DNA TGTGCCACCGGGACAGGGAATGGTTATGGCTACACCTTC.

This chain connects TRBV13 to TRBJ2-7, with unresolved D. The V and J ends lost 4 bases and 3 bases respectively, with 10 bases between them. Per germline, CDR1 PRHDT and CDR2 FYEKMQ (reference sequence). The CDR3 has 13 residues. The CDR3 is CASSSRHSYEQYF. The CDR3 bases are TGTGCCAGCAGCTCCCGTCACAGCTACGAGCAGTACTTC.

This chain joins TRBV5-1 and TRBJ1-2; D remains ambiguous. Germline V CDR1 and CDR2: SGHRS, YFSETQ. The CDR3 has 15 amino acids. V lost 5 bases and J 2 bases, leaving 16 bases between the germline ends. The CDR3 spells CASSSTRPGNYGYTF. Here the CDR3 DNA reads TGCGCCAGCAGTTCTACTAGGCCGGGGAACTATGGCTACACCTTC.

This chain uses TRBV5-1 with TRBJ2-5; D possibly uses TRBD1 or TRBD2 (6 bases each). The CDR3 has 15 residues. Deletions cut 0 bases from V and 5 bases from J, with 14 bases between. Germline V CDR1 and CDR2: SGHRS, YFSETQ. CDR3: CASSLDNRDWETQYF. The CDR3 nucleotides read TGCGCCAGCAGCTTGGACAACAGGGACTGGGAGACCCAGTACTTC. Drawing the rest from reference TRBV5-1 and TRBJ2-5, the complete variable domain is KAGVTQTPRYLIKTRGQQVTLSCSPISGHRSVSWYQQTPGQGLQFLFEYFSETQRNKGNFPGRFSGRQFSNSRSEMNVSTLELGDSALYLCASSLDNRDWETQYFGPGTRLLVL.

The V and J genes are TRBV10-3 and TRBJ1-3; D remains unclear. Trimming removed 0 bases from V and 0 bases from J, with 9 bases in between. Germline V lookup: CDR1 ENHRY, CDR2 SYGVKD. This CDR3 has 16 residues. CDR3 sequence reads: CAISESPRSSGNTIYF. The CDR3 DNA reads as TGTGCCATCAGTGAGTCACCCCGGAGCTCTGGAAACACCATATATTTT.

DNA for the CDR3: TGCGCCAGCAGTTTTTTAGGGGGGCGGAGGGATGGCTACACCTTC. Protein: CASSFLGGRRDGYTF. The chain recombines TRBV10-2 with TRBJ1-2; a weak D match, TRBD1 (6 bases). CDR3 length: 15 residues. V gave up 5 bases and J gave up 6 bases, with 19 bases separating them. Germline V CDR1 and CDR2: WSHSY, SAAADI.

V is TRBV28 and J is TRBJ1-1; D is possibly TRBD1 (6 bases). The CDR3 covers 13 residues. Germline lookup yields CDR1 MDHEN and CDR2 SYDVKM. The V and J ends lost 3 bases and 11 bases respectively, with 16 bases between them. CDR3 bases: TGTGCCAGCAGTTTTATGTCGGGGGCGTTTGCTTTCTTT. This translates into CASSFMSGAFAFF.

This clone was detected a few times. The CDR3 nucleotides are TGTGCCAGCAGCCAGGACGGATTCTATGGCTACACCTTC. Protein sequence: CASSQDGFYGYTF. The chain uses TRBV7-9 and TRBJ1-2, with D unclear. The CDR3 has 13 amino acids. The V and J ends lost 5 bases and 4 bases respectively, with 11 bases between them. Germline V lookup: CDR1 SEHNR, CDR2 FQNEAQ (reference sequence).

The gene calls are TRBV11-2 and TRBJ2-5; perhaps TRBD2 as D (5 bases). The germline V and J ends were trimmed by 4 bases and 5 bases, with 17 bases remaining between them. The CDR3 consists of 15 residues. The germline V gene has CDR1 SGHAT and CDR2 FQNNGV. The CDR3 bases are TGTGCCAGCAGCTCCCGGACTGGGTCGTGGGAGACCCAGTACTTC. It specifies CASSSRTGSWETQYF.

V usage is TRBV18 and J usage is TRBJ2-7; the D is unclear. This CDR3 is built from 13 residues. The germline gives CDR1 KGHSH, CDR2 LQKENI. V shed 6 bases and J shed 1 base, with 10 bases lying between them. CDR3 protein: CASSGQSSYEQYF. In nucleotides, the CDR3 is TGTGCCAGCTCGGGCCAGTCTTCCTACGAGCAGTACTTC.

The chain recombines TRBV18 with TRBJ2-7, with 9 bases matching TRBD1. The CDR3 is 14 residues long. Germline CDR1 is KGHSH and CDR2 is LQKENI. The ends lost 6 bases at V and 4 bases at J; junction bases unmatched: 7. CDR3 loop: CASSRWDRVYEQYF. CDR3 coding DNA: TGTGCCAGCTCTCGGTGGGACAGGGTATACGAGCAGTACTTC.

The chain is built from TRBV5-1 and TRBJ1-6, with TRBD1 matching 9 bases. CDR3 length: 14 residues. Germline V gene lookup returns CDR1 SGHRS and CDR2 YFSETQ. V lost 2 bases and J lost 8; bases outside the gene matches: 2. CDR3 sequence: CASSLQGADSPLHF. The CDR3 region has the DNA TGCGCCAGCAGCTTACAGGGGGCCGATTCACCCCTCCACTTT.

The chain employs TRBV5-1 and TRBJ2-7, with D perhaps TRBD1 or TRBD2 (7 bases each). In germline, CDR1 is SGHRS, CDR2 YFSETQ. The CDR3 spans 16 residues. Trimming took 0 bases from V and 1 from J, leaving 14 bases between them. For the CDR3, the DNA is TGCGCCAGCAGCTTGGGTGGGAGGGGACAGTCCTACGAGCAGTACTTC. Its translation is CASSLGGRGQSYEQYF. Complete variable domain (other parts from reference TRBV5-1 and TRBJ2-7): KAGVTQTPRYLIKTRGQQVTLSCSPISGHRSVSWYQQTPGQGLQFLFEYFSETQRNKGNFPGRFSGRQFSNSRSEMNVSTLELGDSALYLCASSLGGRGQSYEQYFGPGTRLTVT.